This T cell receptor beta chain originates from a study of T cells in Graves' hyperthyroidism and ophthalmopathy. About the research overall: It was at initial diagnosis, before any treatment, that peripheral blood was collected.

The CDR3 consists of 15 residues. J was trimmed by 10 bases and V by 4 bases; bases with no gene match: 8. The germline CDR1 and CDR2 sequences are SGHNT and YENEEA. RNA transcripts provided the source from which TCR beta CDR3 regions were amplified. HTBI primers were used for first-round RT-PCR of the TCR CDR3. TCRdb used MiXCR to reprocess the multiplex PCR reads, holding one entry per CDR3 protein. The table has about 360,000 distinct CDR3 sequences, around an eighth seen once; the top ten hold less than 25%. Clinical symptoms, serum thyroxine and TRAb, thyroid ultrasound and orbital computed tomography were used for the diagnoses.

Sequences were obtained from blood. The chain employs TRBV11-3 and TRBJ1-6; 9 bases agree with TRBD1. This receptor was obtained from a young man with Graves' hyperthyroidism that later progressed to Graves' ophthalmopathy. CDR3 coding DNA: TGTGCCAGCAGCTCAGGGGACAGGGTTGGCTCACCCCTCCACTTT. This codes for CASSSGDRVGSPLHF.